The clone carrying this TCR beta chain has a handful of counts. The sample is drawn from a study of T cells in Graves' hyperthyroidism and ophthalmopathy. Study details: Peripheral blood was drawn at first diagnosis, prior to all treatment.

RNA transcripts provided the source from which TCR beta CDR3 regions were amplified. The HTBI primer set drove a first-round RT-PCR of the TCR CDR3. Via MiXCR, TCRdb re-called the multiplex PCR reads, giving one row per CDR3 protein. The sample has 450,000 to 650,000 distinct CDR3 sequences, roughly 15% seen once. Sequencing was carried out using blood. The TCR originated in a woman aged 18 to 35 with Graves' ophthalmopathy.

The CDR3 protein is CASSPPASNQPQHF. The CDR3 nucleotides read TGTGCCAGCAGCCCCCCTGCTAGCAATCAGCCCCAGCATTTT. The chain carries TRBV11-2 and TRBJ1-5; D not resolved. The CDR3 has 14 amino acids. Germline V gene lookup returns CDR1 SGHAT and CDR2 FQNNGV. Trimming took off 5 bases at V and 0 bases at J, with 8 bases between the two ends.